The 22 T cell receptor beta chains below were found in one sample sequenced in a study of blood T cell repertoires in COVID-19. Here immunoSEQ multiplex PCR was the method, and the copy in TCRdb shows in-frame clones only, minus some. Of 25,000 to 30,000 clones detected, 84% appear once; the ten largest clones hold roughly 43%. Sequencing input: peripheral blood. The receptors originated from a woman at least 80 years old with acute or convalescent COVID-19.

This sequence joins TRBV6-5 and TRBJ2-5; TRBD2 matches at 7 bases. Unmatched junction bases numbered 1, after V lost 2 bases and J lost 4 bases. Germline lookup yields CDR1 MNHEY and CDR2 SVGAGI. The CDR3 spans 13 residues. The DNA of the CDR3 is TGTGCCAGCAGTTACGGGAGGGTAGAGACCCAGTACTTC. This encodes CASSYGRVETQYF.

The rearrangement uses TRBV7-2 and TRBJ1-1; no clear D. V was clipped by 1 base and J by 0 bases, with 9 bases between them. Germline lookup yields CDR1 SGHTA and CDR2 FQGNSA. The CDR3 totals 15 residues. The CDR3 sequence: CASSLGPVMNTEAFF. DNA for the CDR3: TGTGCCAGCAGCTTAGGTCCAGTGATGAACACTGAAGCTTTCTTT.

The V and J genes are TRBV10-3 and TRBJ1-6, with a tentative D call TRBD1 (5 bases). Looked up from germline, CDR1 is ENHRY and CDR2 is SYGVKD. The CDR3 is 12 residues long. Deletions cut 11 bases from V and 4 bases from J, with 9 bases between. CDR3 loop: CAATGYNSPLHF. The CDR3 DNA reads TGTGCCGCAACAGGATATAATTCACCCCTCCACTTT.

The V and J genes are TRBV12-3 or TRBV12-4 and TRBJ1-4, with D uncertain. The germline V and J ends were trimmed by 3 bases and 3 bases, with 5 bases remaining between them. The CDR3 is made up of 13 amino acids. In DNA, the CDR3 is TGTGCCAGCAGTTTTGGGCCTAATGAAAAACTGTTTTTT. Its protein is CASSFGPNEKLFF.

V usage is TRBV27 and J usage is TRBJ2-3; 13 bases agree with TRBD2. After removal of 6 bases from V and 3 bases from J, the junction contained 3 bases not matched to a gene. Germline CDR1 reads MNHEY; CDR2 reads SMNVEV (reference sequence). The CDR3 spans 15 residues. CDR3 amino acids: CASSILAGGTDTQYF. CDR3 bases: TGTGCCAGCAGCATACTAGCGGGGGGGACAGATACGCAGTATTTT.

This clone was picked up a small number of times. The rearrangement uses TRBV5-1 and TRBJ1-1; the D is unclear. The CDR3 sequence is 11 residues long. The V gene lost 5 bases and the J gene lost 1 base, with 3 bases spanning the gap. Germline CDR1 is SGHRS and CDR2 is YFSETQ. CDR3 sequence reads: CASRQNTEAFF. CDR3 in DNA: TGCGCCAGCAGACAGAACACTGAAGCTTTCTTT.

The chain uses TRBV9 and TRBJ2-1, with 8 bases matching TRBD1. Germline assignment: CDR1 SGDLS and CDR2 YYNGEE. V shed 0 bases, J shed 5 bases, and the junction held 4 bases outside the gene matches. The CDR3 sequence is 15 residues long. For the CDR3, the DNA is TGTGCCAGCAGCGTAGGACAGGGGACCAACAATGAGCAGTTCTTC. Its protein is CASSVGQGTNNEQFF.

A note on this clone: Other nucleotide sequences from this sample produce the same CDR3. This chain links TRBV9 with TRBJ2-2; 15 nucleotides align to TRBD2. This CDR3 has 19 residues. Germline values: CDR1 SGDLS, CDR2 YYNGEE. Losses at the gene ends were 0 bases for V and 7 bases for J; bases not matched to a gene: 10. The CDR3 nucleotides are TGTGCCAGCAGCGTAGAGGAGGGACTAGCGGGGGGTCGGGGCGGGGAGCTGTTTTTT. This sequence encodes CASSVEEGLAGGRGGELFF.

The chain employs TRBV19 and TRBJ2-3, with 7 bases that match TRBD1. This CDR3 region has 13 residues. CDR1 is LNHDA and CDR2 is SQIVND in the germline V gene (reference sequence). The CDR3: CGARDRETDTQYF. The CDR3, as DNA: TGTGGGGCGAGGGACAGAGAGACAGATACGCAGTATTTT. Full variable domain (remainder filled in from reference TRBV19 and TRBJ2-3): DGGITQSPKYLFRKEGQNVTLSCEQNLNHDAMYWYRQDPGQGLRLIYYSQIVNDFQKGDIAEGYSVSREKKESFPLTVTSAQKNPTAFYLCGARDRETDTQYFGPGTRLTVL.

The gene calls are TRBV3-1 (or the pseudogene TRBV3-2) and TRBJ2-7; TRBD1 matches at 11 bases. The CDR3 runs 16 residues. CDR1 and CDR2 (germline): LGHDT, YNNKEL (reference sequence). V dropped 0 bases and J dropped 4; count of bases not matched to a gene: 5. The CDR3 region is CASSQDPGQGAYEQYF. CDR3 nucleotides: TGTGCCAGCAGCCAAGACCCCGGACAGGGGGCATACGAGCAGTACTTC.

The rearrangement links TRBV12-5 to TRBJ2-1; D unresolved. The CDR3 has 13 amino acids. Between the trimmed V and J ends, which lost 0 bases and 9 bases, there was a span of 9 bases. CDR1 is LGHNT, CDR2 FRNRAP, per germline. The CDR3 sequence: CASGLVLFGEQFF. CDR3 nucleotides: TGTGCTAGTGGTTTGGTACTGTTTGGTGAGCAGTTCTTC.

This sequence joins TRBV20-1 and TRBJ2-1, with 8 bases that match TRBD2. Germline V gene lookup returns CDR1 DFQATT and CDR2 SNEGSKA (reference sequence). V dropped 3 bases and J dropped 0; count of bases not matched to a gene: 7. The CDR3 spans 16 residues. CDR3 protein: CSASDSSGYSYNEQFF. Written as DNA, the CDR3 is TGCAGTGCTAGTGACTCTAGCGGGTACTCCTACAATGAGCAGTTCTTC.

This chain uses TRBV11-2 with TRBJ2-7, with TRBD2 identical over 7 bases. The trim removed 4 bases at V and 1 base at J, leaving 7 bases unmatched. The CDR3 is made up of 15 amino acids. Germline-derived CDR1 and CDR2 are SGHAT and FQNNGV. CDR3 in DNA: TGTGCCAGCAGCTGGAGCGGGGCGGCGTCCTACGAGCAGTACTTC. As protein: CASSWSGAASYEQYF. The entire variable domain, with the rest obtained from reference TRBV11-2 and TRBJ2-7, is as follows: EAGVAQSPRYKIIEKRQSVAFWCNPISGHATLYWYQQILGQGPKLLIQFQNNGVVDDSQLPKDRFSAERLKGVDSTLKIQPAKLEDSAVYLCASSWSGAASYEQYFGPGTRLTVT.

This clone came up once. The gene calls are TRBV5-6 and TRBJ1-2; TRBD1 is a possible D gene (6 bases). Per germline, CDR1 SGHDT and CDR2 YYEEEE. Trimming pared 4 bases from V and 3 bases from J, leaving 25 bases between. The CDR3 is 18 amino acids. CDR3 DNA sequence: TGTGCCAGCAGCCGAGGGGGTACAGGGAGGGATCTCGACTATGGCTACACCTTC. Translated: CASSRGGTGRDLDYGYTF.

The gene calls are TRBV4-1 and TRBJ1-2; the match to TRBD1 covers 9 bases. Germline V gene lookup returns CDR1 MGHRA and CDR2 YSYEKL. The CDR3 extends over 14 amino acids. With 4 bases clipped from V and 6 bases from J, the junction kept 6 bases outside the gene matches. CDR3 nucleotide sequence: TGCGCCAGCAGCCGGGACAGGGCCCAGAATGGCTACACCTTC. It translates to CASSRDRAQNGYTF.

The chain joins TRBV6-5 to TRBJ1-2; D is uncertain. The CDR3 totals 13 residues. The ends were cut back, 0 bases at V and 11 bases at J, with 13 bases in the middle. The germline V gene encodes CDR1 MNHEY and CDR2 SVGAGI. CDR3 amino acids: CASSYSRESGYTF. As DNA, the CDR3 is TGTGCCAGCAGTTACTCGAGAGAGTCAGGATACACCTTC.

The CDR3 coding sequence is TGTGCCAGCAGCTCCGTACAGGGCCCCCTAATCAGGGCCCTCCACTTT. It yields the protein CASSSVQGPLIRALHF. The chain has TRBV5-6 and TRBJ1-6; perhaps TRBD1 as D (6 bases). CDR1 is SGHDT and CDR2 is YYEEEE in the germline V gene. The CDR3 totals 16 residues. Trimming cost V 3 bases and J 14 bases, with 24 bases left between them.

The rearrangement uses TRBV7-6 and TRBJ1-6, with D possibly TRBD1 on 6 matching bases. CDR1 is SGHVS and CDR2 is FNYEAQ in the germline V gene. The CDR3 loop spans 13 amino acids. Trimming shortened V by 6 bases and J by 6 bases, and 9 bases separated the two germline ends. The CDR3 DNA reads TGTGCCAGCAGTTCGGACAGTAATTCACCCCTCCACTTT. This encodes CASSSDSNSPLHF.

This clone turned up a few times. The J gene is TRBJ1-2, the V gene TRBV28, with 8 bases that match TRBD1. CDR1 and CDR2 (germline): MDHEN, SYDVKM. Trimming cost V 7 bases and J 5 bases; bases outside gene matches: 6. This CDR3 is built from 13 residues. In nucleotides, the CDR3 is TGTGCCAGCAACCCAGGGGGCGCGTATGGCTACACCTTC. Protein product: CASNPGGAYGYTF.

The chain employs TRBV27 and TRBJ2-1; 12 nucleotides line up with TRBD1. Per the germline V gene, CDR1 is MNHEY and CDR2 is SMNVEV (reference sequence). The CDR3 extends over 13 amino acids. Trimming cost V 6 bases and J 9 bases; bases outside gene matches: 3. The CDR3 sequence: CASRGQGAGEQFF. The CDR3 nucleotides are TGTGCCAGCAGGGGACAGGGGGCTGGTGAGCAGTTCTTC.

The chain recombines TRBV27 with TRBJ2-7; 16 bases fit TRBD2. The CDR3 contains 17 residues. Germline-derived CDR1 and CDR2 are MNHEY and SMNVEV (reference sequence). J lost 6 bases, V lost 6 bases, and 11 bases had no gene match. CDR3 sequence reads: CASRTGTSGRGFSEQYF. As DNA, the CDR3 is TGTGCCAGCAGGACCGGGACTAGCGGGAGGGGATTCAGCGAGCAGTACTTC.

DNA of the CDR3: TGTGCCAGCAGCCGAAGCGAGGAAGATACGCAGTATTTT. Translating it yields CASSRSEEDTQYF. V gene TRBV3-1 (or the pseudogene TRBV3-2) combines with J gene TRBJ2-3, with no clear D. The CDR3 length is 13 residues. Germline assignment: CDR1 LGHDT and CDR2 YNNKEL (reference sequence). V shed 4 bases and J shed 5 bases, with 10 bases lying between them.